The rows below give T cell receptor beta chains drawn from one sample of a study of PD-L1 blockade in urothelial cancer. The repertoire was sequenced with immunoSEQ multiplex PCR; TCRdb's copy has only in-frame clones and lacks some. In the table there are 15,000 to 20,000 clones, around 83% of which are singletons. Sequencing used PBMCs, obtained around atezolizumab (anti-PD-L1) treatment. These receptors originate from a man aged 45 to 65 with urothelial cancer. The CDR3 runs from the conserved cysteine through the conserved F or W. D genes are given only for firm matches. Expanded clones get a size class; other rows say once, few or many, or leave the size out.

>-|TRBJ2-1|TRBV5-1|-
CASSLNWRGDNFNEQFF
TGCGCCAGCAGCTTGAATTGGAGGGGCGACAATTTCAATGAGCAGTTCTTC
>-|TRBJ2-2|TRBV4-1|TRBD2
CASSHEPSGRADTGELFF
TGCGCCAGCAGCCATGAACCTAGCGGGAGGGCCGACACCGGGGAGCTGTTTTTT
>once|TRBJ2-1|TRBV11-2|-
CASTPLGVGTAEQFF
TGTGCCAGCACCCCTTTAGGGGTCGGTACCGCGGAGCAGTTCTTC
>-|TRBJ2-7|TRBV18|TRBD2
CASSPMAGVDEQYF
TGTGCCAGCTCCCCGATGGCGGGGGTGGACGAGCAGTACTTC
>few|TRBJ2-3|TRBV7-9|TRBD1
CASSWAGQGIRDTQYF
TGTGCCAGCAGCTGGGCCGGACAGGGGATACGAGATACGCAGTATTTT
>-|TRBJ1-6|TRBV9|TRBD1
CASSSGQGRSPLHF
TGTGCCAGCAGCTCTGGACAGGGGCGGTCACCCCTCCACTTT
>-|TRBJ1-5|TRBV6-1|TRBD1
CASSDDRGRQPQHF
TGTGCCAGCAGTGATGACAGGGGACGCCAGCCCCAGCATTTT
>-|TRBJ1-2|TRBV6-5|-
CASSYPDGGNYGYTF
TGTGCCAGCAGTTACCCGGACGGAGGTAACTATGGCTACACCTTC
>-|TRBJ2-3|TRBV2|TRBD2
CASRGLGATDTQYF
TGTGCCAGCAGGGGACTAGGAGCAACAGATACGCAGTATTTT
>-|TRBJ2-5|TRBV18|TRBD2
CASSPRGLAGGETQYF
TGTGCCAGCTCACCAAGGGGGCTAGCGGGAGGAGAGACCCAGTACTTC
>-|TRBJ1-1|TRBV6-6|-
CASSYVDRGGSTQF
TGTGCCAGCAGCTACGTAGATCGAGGCGGTTCGACCCAGTTC
>-|TRBJ1-4|TRBV6-1|TRBD1
CASSEQGGVSEKLFF
TGTGCCAGCAGTGAACAAGGGGGCGTTAGTGAAAAACTGTTTTTT
>few|TRBJ1-5|TRBV30|TRBD1
CAWSPQGNQPQHF
TGTGCCTGGAGTCCACAGGGGAATCAGCCCCAGCATTTT
>once|TRBJ2-1|TRBV29-1|-
CSVNRDHNEQFF
TGCAGCGTTAACAGGGACCACAATGAGCAGTTCTTC
>-|TRBJ1-1|TRBV7-2|-
CASSLKAGGEAFF
TGTGCCAGCAGCTTAAAAGCTGGAGGGGAAGCTTTCTTT
>-|TRBJ1-1|TRBV5-1|-
CASSLGLGGTEAFF
TGCGCCAGCAGCTTGGGGCTCGGGGGGACTGAAGCTTTCTTT
>once|TRBJ1-4|TRBV19|-
CASSRGANEKLFF
TGTGCCAGTAGTAGGGGGGCTAATGAAAAACTGTTTTTT
>-|TRBJ1-5|TRBV19|-
CASSTPVLRGQPQHF
TGTGCCAGTAGTACTCCGGTACTAAGGGGTCAGCCCCAGCATTTT
>-|TRBJ2-1|TRBV14|TRBD1
CASSRLQGGRGEQFF
TGTGCCAGCAGCCGACTACAGGGGGGACGCGGTGAGCAGTTCTTC
>few|TRBJ1-1|TRBV7-2|TRBD1
CASSYGQGAWGTEAFF
TGTGCCAGCAGCTATGGACAGGGGGCGTGGGGCACTGAAGCTTTCTTT
>once|TRBJ2-2|TRBV5-1|TRBD1
CASSLAPSGQGHLGELFF
TGCGCCAGCAGCTTGGCCCCCTCGGGACAGGGACACCTCGGGGAGCTGTTTTTT
>once|TRBJ1-5|TRBV5-5|-
CASSFGLNQPQHF
TGTGCCAGCAGCTTTGGACTCAATCAGCCCCAGCATTTT
>-|TRBJ2-7|TRBV5-6|-
CASSDTGIHEQYF
TGTGCCAGCAGCGACACGGGGATCCACGAGCAGTACTTC
>once|TRBJ1-1|TRBV11-2|-
CASSERLNTEAFF
TGTGCCAGCAGCGAGCGGCTGAACACTGAAGCTTTCTTT
>-|TRBJ2-5|TRBV5-1|-
CASSLNKGAVSQETQYF
TGCGCCAGCAGCCTCAACAAAGGGGCTGTATCGCAAGAGACCCAGTACTTC
>once|TRBJ2-1|TRBV27|TRBD2
CASSFRGSSYNEQFF
TGTGCCAGCAGTTTTCGCGGGAGCTCCTACAATGAGCAGTTCTTC
>-|TRBJ2-7|TRBV4-2|TRBD1
CASSPDSGTGPYEQYF
TGTGCCAGCAGCCCAGATTCCGGGACAGGACCCTACGAGCAGTACTTC
>-|TRBJ2-3|TRBV14|TRBD2
CASSLGLAGYTQYF
TGTGCCAGCAGCCTGGGACTAGCGGGTTATACGCAGTATTTT
>-|TRBJ1-4|TRBV27|-
CASSSAGARRLFF
TGTGCCAGCAGTAGCGCAGGGGCCCGGCGGCTGTTTTTT
>-|TRBJ1-5|TRBV6-1|-
CASQGSRSNQPQHF
TGTGCCAGCCAGGGGTCGAGGAGCAATCAGCCCCAGCATTTT
>-|TRBJ2-5|TRBV5-1|-
CASSFQASWEETQYF
TGCGCCAGCAGCTTTCAAGCTAGCTGGGAGGAGACCCAGTACTTC
>-|TRBJ2-5|TRBV16|-
CASSRGGVLETQYF
TGTGCCAGCAGCCGCGGGGGCGTATTAGAGACCCAGTACTTC
>-|TRBJ1-2|TRBV4-2|TRBD1
CASSQVGTTGQANYGYTF
TGTGCCAGCAGCCAAGTGGGAACGACGGGACAGGCCAACTATGGCTACACCTTC
>medium-sized|TRBJ2-7|TRBV7-9|TRBD2
CASSLGLADEQYF
TGTGCCAGCAGCTTAGGACTAGCGGACGAGCAGTACTTC
>-|TRBJ2-2|TRBV5-4|-
CASSWSHGELFF
TGTGCCAGCAGCTGGAGCCACGGGGAGCTGTTTTTT
>-|TRBJ1-1|TRBV27|-
CASSFRADGASEAFF
TGTGCCAGCAGTTTTAGGGCCGATGGGGCGTCTGAAGCTTTCTTT
>once|TRBJ2-2|TRBV28|TRBD1
CASSLSAGTGGSGELFF
TGTGCCAGCAGTTTATCCGCCGGGACAGGGGGCTCCGGGGAGCTGTTTTTT
>-|TRBJ2-2|TRBV12-5|TRBD1
CASGFPPTGDTGELFF
TGTGCTAGTGGTTTCCCCCCGACAGGGGATACCGGGGAGCTGTTTTTT
>-|TRBJ2-5|TRBV6-4|TRBD2
CASSDSETSGETQYF
TGTGCCAGCAGTGACTCTGAGACTAGCGGAGAGACCCAGTACTTC
>-|TRBJ2-7|TRBV5-4|-
CASSGRQTLHEQYF
TGTGCCAGCAGCGGGAGGCAAACTCTCCACGAGCAGTACTTC